The rows below give T cell receptor beta chains drawn from one sample of a study of blood T cell repertoires in COVID-19. Sequencing was performed with immunoSEQ multiplex PCR; in TCRdb, only in-frame clones are kept and a portion is missing. Found here are around 150,000 clones, 87% of them singletons; the top ten hold 4% to 4.5%. The sample consisted of peripheral blood. The receptors derive from a woman aged 40 to 49 with acute or convalescent COVID-19. CDR3s include the opening cysteine and the closing phenylalanine or tryptophan. D genes are given only for firm matches. Size values are once, few and many counts, or a class for expanded clones, and some rows have none.

>TRBD2|TRBV7-9|.|TRBJ2-3
CASSVTSGGALTDTQYF
TGTGCCAGCAGCGTAACTAGCGGGGGGGCTTTGACAGATACGCAGTATTTT
>TRBD1|TRBV7-6|.|TRBJ1-1
CASSSSGTVNTEAFF
TGTGCCAGCAGCTCTTCCGGGACAGTGAACACTGAAGCTTTCTTT
>TRBD2|TRBV10-3|.|TRBJ2-7
CAISEGTSGGYEQYF
TGTGCCATCAGTGAAGGGACTAGCGGGGGCTACGAGCAGTACTTC
>TRBD1|TRBV10-3|.|TRBJ1-5
CAISPGQGQNQPQHF
TGTGCCATCAGTCCCGGACAGGGACAGAATCAGCCCCAGCATTTT
>.|TRBV3-1/TRBV3-2|.|TRBJ1-5
CASSPGAVNQPQHF
TGTGCCAGCAGCCCCGGCGCGGTTAATCAGCCCCAGCATTTT
>TRBD2|TRBV5-1|.|TRBJ2-2
CASRSGGSDRGELFF
TGCGCCAGCAGGAGCGGCGGGAGTGACCGGGGCGAGCTGTTTTTT
>TRBD1|TRBV3-1/TRBV3-2|once|TRBJ1-6
CASNEGRGLSPLHF
TGTGCCAGCAACGAGGGCAGGGGGCTATCACCCCTCCACTTT
>.|TRBV6-2/TRBV6-3|.|TRBJ2-2
CASSPHPGTQNTGELFF
TGTGCCAGCAGTCCGCACCCCGGGACTCAGAACACCGGGGAGCTGTTTTTT
>TRBD1|TRBV13|once|TRBJ2-7
CASSLAGQGFYEQYF
TGTGCCAGCAGCCTCGCCGGACAGGGCTTCTACGAGCAGTACTTC
>.|TRBV6-5|.|TRBJ1-6
CASQRGQESPLHF
TGTGCCTCCCAAAGGGGTCAGGAATCACCCCTCCACTTT
>.|TRBV28|.|TRBJ1-1
CASSSQSTGFGEAFF
TGTGCCAGCAGTTCCCAATCTACAGGGTTTGGGGAAGCTTTCTTT
>.|TRBV5-6|.|TRBJ1-6
CASSLGPGDNSPLHF
TGTGCCAGCAGCTTGGGGCCAGGGGATAATTCACCCCTCCACTTT
>.|TRBV11-2|once|TRBJ1-1
CASSLDYYPLAEAFF
TGTGCCAGCAGCTTAGACTACTATCCCCTCGCTGAAGCTTTCTTT
>.|TRBV18|.|TRBJ1-1
CASSPFQNTEAFF
TGTGCCAGCTCACCTTTCCAGAACACTGAAGCTTTCTTT
>.|TRBV5-1|.|TRBJ2-5
CASSLVGGYQETQYF
TGCGCCAGCAGCTTGGTTGGAGGGTACCAAGAGACCCAGTACTTC
>.|TRBV6-5|.|TRBJ1-2
CASSPDRSSYGYTF
TGTGCCAGCAGTCCCGACAGGTCTTCCTATGGCTACACCTTC
>TRBD1|TRBV7-9|.|TRBJ1-6
CASSPVLGQGHSPLHF
TGTGCCAGCAGCCCCGTCTTGGGACAGGGCCATTCACCCCTCCACTTT
>TRBD1|TRBV7-9|.|TRBJ2-7
CASSWDSNEQYF
TGTGCCAGCAGCTGGGACAGCAACGAGCAGTACTTC
>TRBD2|TRBV5-4|.|TRBJ2-3
CASSLVTLADLNTQYF
TGTGCCAGCAGCTTGGTGACCCTAGCGGACCTTAATACGCAGTATTTT
>.|TRBV9|few|TRBJ1-5
CASSAWGGNQPQHF
TGTGCCAGCAGCGCCTGGGGGGGCAATCAGCCCCAGCATTTT
>.|TRBV7-8|.|TRBJ2-2
CASSYRDTGELFF
TGTGCCAGCAGTTACAGGGACACCGGGGAGCTGTTTTTT
>TRBD1|TRBV7-2|.|TRBJ1-6
CASSLVGQGFSPLHF
TGTGCCAGCAGCTTAGTGGGACAGGGATTTTCACCCCTCCACTTT
>TRBD2|TRBV6-4|.|TRBJ2-3
CASSEGGGAPDTQYF
TGTGCCAGCAGTGAGGGCGGGGGGGCTCCAGATACGCAGTATTTT
>TRBD2|TRBV5-1|once|TRBJ2-2
CASSRLAGDTGELFF
TGCGCCAGCAGCCGACTAGCGGGAGACACCGGGGAGCTGTTTTTT
>.|TRBV4-2|once|TRBJ1-1
CASSQEGARNTEAFF
TGTGCCAGCAGCCAAGAGGGGGCGAGAAACACTGAAGCTTTCTTT
>TRBD1|TRBV19|few|TRBJ1-4
CASSIGQGVREKLFF
TGTGCCAGTAGTATCGGACAGGGGGTTCGTGAAAAACTGTTTTTT
>.|TRBV5-4|once|TRBJ2-1
CASSLFQGIGEQFF
TGTGCCAGCAGCTTGTTTCAGGGTATCGGTGAGCAGTTCTTC
>.|TRBV18|many|TRBJ1-6
CASSQRRGRDSPLHF
TGTGCCAGCTCACAACGGAGAGGGAGAGACTCACCCCTCCACTTT
>TRBD1|TRBV7-6|.|TRBJ2-7
CASSVGQGVAYEQYF
TGTGCCAGCAGCGTTGGGCAGGGGGTCGCCTACGAGCAGTACTTC
>.|TRBV9|.|TRBJ1-1
CASSVEPGYTEAFF
TGTGCCAGCAGCGTAGAGCCCGGGTACACTGAAGCTTTCTTT
>.|TRBV2|.|TRBJ2-6
CASSSSLGTAGANVLTF
TGTGCCAGCAGTTCATCCCTCGGGACTGCCGGGGCCAACGTCCTGACTTTC
>TRBD1|TRBV30|.|TRBJ2-7
CAWSEDRGYEQYF
TGTGCCTGGAGTGAGGACAGGGGCTACGAGCAGTACTTC
>TRBD1|TRBV5-1|few|TRBJ1-2
CASSTFGQAAEGYTF
TGCGCCAGCAGCACTTTCGGACAGGCCGCAGAAGGCTACACCTTC
>.|TRBV19|medium-sized|TRBJ1-5
CASRGLLGSNQPQHF
TGTGCCAGTAGGGGACTCCTGGGCAGCAATCAGCCCCAGCATTTT
>TRBD2|TRBV18|.|TRBJ2-1
CASSDLADSYNEQFF
TGTGCCAGCTCAGACCTAGCGGACTCCTACAATGAGCAGTTCTTC
>TRBD2|TRBV10-3|.|TRBJ2-1
CAIKLDSETSGGARGNEQFF
TGTGCCATCAAACTCGACAGCGAGACTAGCGGGGGGGCTCGAGGTAATGAGCAGTTCTTC
>.|TRBV5-6|few|TRBJ1-6
CASSLLTPNSPLHF
TGTGCCAGCAGCTTACTTACCCCCAATTCACCCCTCCACTTT
>TRBD1|TRBV7-9|.|TRBJ1-5
CASSLALGQGNQPQHF
TGTGCCAGCAGCTTGGCGCTGGGACAGGGGAATCAGCCCCAGCATTTT
>.|TRBV11-2|.|TRBJ1-2
CASSFAGARSGYTF
TGTGCCAGCAGCTTTGCGGGGGCGCGGAGTGGCTACACCTTC
>.|TRBV4-3|.|TRBJ1-4
CASSQVEGSTEKLFF
TGCGCCAGCAGCCAAGTCGAGGGAAGTACTGAAAAACTGTTTTTT
>TRBD2|TRBV5-4|.|TRBJ2-2
CASSLYGGRNTGELFF
TGTGCCAGCAGCTTGTATGGCGGGAGAAACACCGGGGAGCTGTTTTTT
>.|TRBV6-2/TRBV6-3|.|TRBJ1-4
CASSRHRAGEEKLFF
TGTGCCAGCAGTCGCCACAGGGCGGGAGAGGAAAAACTGTTTTTT
>TRBD1|TRBV5-6|.|TRBJ1-2
CASSWDRAVGGYTF
TGTGCCAGCAGCTGGGACAGGGCGGTTGGTGGCTACACCTTC
>.|TRBV19|.|TRBJ1-5
CASSMREGSNQPQHF
TGTGCCAGTAGTATGAGAGAGGGAAGCAATCAGCCCCAGCATTTT
>.|TRBV12-3/TRBV12-4|.|TRBJ2-7
CASSLRVYEQYF
TGTGCCAGCAGTTTGAGGGTCTACGAGCAGTACTTC
>.|TRBV19|.|TRBJ1-5
CASSSQTNQPQHF
TGTGCCAGTAGTAGTCAGACTAATCAGCCCCAGCATTTT
>.|TRBV11-2|.|TRBJ2-7
CASSPRTGLFSYEQYF
TGTGCCAGCAGCCCCAGAACGGGGTTATTCTCCTACGAGCAGTACTTC
>TRBD1|TRBV5-1|.|TRBJ1-3
CASSPSQGASGNTIYF
TGCGCCAGCAGCCCTTCACAGGGGGCCTCTGGAAACACCATATATTTT
>.|TRBV2|.|TRBJ1-2
CASSVVGGIYGYTF
TGTGCCAGCAGTGTTGTGGGGGGTATCTATGGCTACACCTTC
>.|TRBV19|medium-sized|TRBJ1-6
CASRGLTGNNSPLHF
TGTGCCAGTAGGGGACTGACCGGCAATAATTCACCCCTCCACTTT
>TRBD2|TRBV9|.|TRBJ2-7
CASSVSSGGDEQYF
TGTGCCAGCAGCGTCTCTAGCGGGGGGGACGAGCAGTACTTC
>.|TRBV6-2/TRBV6-3|.|TRBJ2-7
CASSYGTVEQYF
TGTGCCAGCAGTTACGGCACAGTGGAGCAGTACTTC